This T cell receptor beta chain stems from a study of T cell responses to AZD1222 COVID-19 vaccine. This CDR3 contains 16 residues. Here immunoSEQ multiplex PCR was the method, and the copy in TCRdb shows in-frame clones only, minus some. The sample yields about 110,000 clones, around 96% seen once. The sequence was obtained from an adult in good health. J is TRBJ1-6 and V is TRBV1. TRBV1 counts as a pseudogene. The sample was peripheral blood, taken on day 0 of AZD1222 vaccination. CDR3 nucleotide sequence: TGCACCAGCAGCCACCGTGAGGGGGGGAAGGATTCACCCCTCCACTTT. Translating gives CTSSHREGGKDSPLHF.